One sample yielded the 11 T cell receptor beta chains listed below, sequenced in a study of blood T cell repertoires in COVID-19. The assay was immunoSEQ multiplex PCR, and TCRdb's table has in-frame clones only and misses some. This sample carries 350,000 to 500,000 clones, roughly 84% of them seen once, and the ten largest clones take around 1.5%. Specimen: PBMCs or T cells enriched from blood (not recorded which). Source of these receptors: a woman aged 18-29 years who had been exposed to COVID-19.

This clone was detected only a few times. The CDR3 here is CAIRGTGPTSYEQYF. The DNA of the CDR3 is TGTGCCATCAGGGGGACAGGGCCTACGTCCTACGAGCAGTACTTC. The rearrangement links TRBV10-3 to TRBJ2-7, with 9 bases matching TRBD1. The V gene end was trimmed by 6 bases and the J gene end by 1 base; junction bases not matched to a gene: 7. CDR3 length equals 15 residues. The germline V gene encodes CDR1 ENHRY and CDR2 SYGVKD.

CDR3 sequence reads: CASSQGRQGFSGYTF. The CDR3 DNA reads as TGTGCCAGCAGCCAAGGGAGACAGGGATTTAGTGGCTACACCTTC. The genes are TRBV4-2 and TRBJ1-2, with 7 bases that match TRBD1. The CDR3 totals 15 residues. Germline assignment: CDR1 LGHNA and CDR2 YNFKEQ. V lost 1 base to trimming and J lost 7 bases; unmatched junction nucleotides: 9.

The chain employs TRBV4-2 and TRBJ1-4, with 7 bases that match TRBD1. Germline V gene data show CDR1 as LGHNA and CDR2 as YNFKEQ. The J segment lost 4 bases and the V segment lost 3 bases, leaving 2 bases of the junction unmatched. This CDR3 spans 14 amino acids. The CDR3 nucleotides read TGTGCCAGCAGCCAGGGACAGAATAATGAAAAACTGTTTTTT. Residues: CASSQGQNNEKLFF.

The genes are TRBV4-1 and TRBJ2-5; D remains ambiguous. The V and J ends lost 0 bases and 4 bases respectively, with 12 bases between them. The CDR3 consists of 15 residues. CDR1 and CDR2 from the germline V gene are MGHRA and YSYEKL. CDR3 in DNA: TGCGCCAGCAGCCAAGACGGTAAGATGTCAGAGACCCAGTACTTC. It codes for CASSQDGKMSETQYF.

This chain uses TRBV15 with TRBJ2-3; unclear D gene. From germline, CDR1 is LNHNV and CDR2 YYDKDF (reference sequence). This CDR3 contains 12 residues. Between the trimmed V and J ends, which lost 8 bases and 3 bases, there was a span of 9 bases. CDR3 loop: CATSEVTDTQYF. The DNA of the CDR3 is TGTGCCACCTCAGAAGTAACAGATACGCAGTATTTT.

V and J are TRBV6-2 or TRBV6-3 and TRBJ2-7; 11 bases line up with TRBD1. This CDR3 has 15 residues. Germline V gene data show CDR1 as MNHEY and CDR2 as SVGEGT. V trimming: 2 bases; J trimming: 4 bases; junction bases outside the gene matches: 4. For the CDR3, the DNA is TGTGCCAGCAGTTACGGGACAGGGGGGAGATACGAGCAGTACTTC. Its translation is CASSYGTGGRYEQYF.

V gene TRBV19 combines with J gene TRBJ1-5; possible D gene TRBD1, 6 bases. This CDR3 is 14 amino acids long. V lost 8 bases and J 4 bases, leaving 15 bases between the germline ends. Germline CDR1 LNHDA, CDR2 SQIVND (reference sequence). As DNA, the CDR3 is TGTGCCAGTGGGATCGGACAGAGAAATCAGCCCCAGCATTTT. It is translated as CASGIGQRNQPQHF.

The J gene is TRBJ1-5, the V gene TRBV2; D not resolved. The germline V and J ends were trimmed by 3 bases and 4 bases, with 7 bases remaining between them. Per the germline V gene, CDR1 is SNHLY and CDR2 is FYNNEI. This CDR3 is built from 13 residues. The CDR3 loop reads CASSDSGNQPQHF. CDR3 nucleotides: TGTGCCAGCAGTGATTCAGGTAATCAGCCCCAGCATTTT.

The V and J genes are TRBV18 and TRBJ2-7; 7 bases map to TRBD2. This CDR3 is built from 15 residues. The trim removed 5 bases at V and 0 bases at J, leaving 7 bases unmatched. Germline V gene lookup returns CDR1 KGHSH and CDR2 LQKENI. As DNA, the CDR3 is TGTGCCAGCTCATTCGAACCGGGAGGCTCCTACGAGCAGTACTTC. Encoded protein: CASSFEPGGSYEQYF.

The chain links TRBV6-5 to TRBJ1-2; possible D gene TRBD1, 6 bases. CDR3 length: 14 amino acids. The germline CDR1 and CDR2 sequences are MNHEY and SVGAGI. V was clipped by 7 bases and J by 5 bases, with 17 bases between them. The CDR3 loop is CASTSTGGQYGYTF. The DNA for the CDR3 is TGTGCCAGCACCTCGACCGGGGGGCAATATGGCTACACCTTC.

V and J are TRBV7-9 and TRBJ2-7; tentatively, D is TRBD2 (5 bases). CDR1 is SEHNR and CDR2 is FQNEAQ in the germline V gene (reference sequence). The CDR3 runs to 14 residues. The V end lost 3 bases, the J end lost 0 bases, and 9 bases lay between the germline ends. The CDR3 region has the DNA TGTGCCAGCAGCTTTTCCGAGGGCTCCTACGAGCAGTACTTC. Its translation: CASSFSEGSYEQYF.